The sequence of this T cell receptor (beta chain) was determined in a study of cytomegalovirus exposure and HLA in healthy donors. Trimming at V came to 6 bases and at J to 0 bases, leaving 12 bases not matched to a gene. CDR1 and CDR2 from the germline V gene are SNHLY and FYNNEI. The CDR3 has 19 residues. Repertoires were generated with immunoSEQ multiplex PCR, while TCRdb's copy carries only in-frame clones and drops some. Of more than 250,000 clones in the sample, 90% were seen once. Sequenced sample: PBMCs. This receptor was obtained from a woman between 25 and 40 years old in good health and CMV-seronegative. The chain employs TRBV2 and TRBJ2-1, with 12 bases identical to TRBD2. Written as DNA, the CDR3 is TGTGCCAGCAGAGCCGGGACTAGCGGGTTCTTGGGCTCCTACAATGAGCAGTTCTTC. Amino acids: CASRAGTSGFLGSYNEQFF.